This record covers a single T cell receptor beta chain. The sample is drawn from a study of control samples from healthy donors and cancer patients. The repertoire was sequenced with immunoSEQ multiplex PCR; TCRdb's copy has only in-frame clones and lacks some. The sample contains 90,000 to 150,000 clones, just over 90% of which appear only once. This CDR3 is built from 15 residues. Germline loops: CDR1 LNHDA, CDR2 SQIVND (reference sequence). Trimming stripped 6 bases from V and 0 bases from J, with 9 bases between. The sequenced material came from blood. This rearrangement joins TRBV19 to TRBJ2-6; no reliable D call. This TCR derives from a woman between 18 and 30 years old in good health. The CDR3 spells CASSPTASGANVLTF. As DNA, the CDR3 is TGTGCCAGTAGCCCCACAGCCTCTGGGGCCAACGTCCTGACTTTC.